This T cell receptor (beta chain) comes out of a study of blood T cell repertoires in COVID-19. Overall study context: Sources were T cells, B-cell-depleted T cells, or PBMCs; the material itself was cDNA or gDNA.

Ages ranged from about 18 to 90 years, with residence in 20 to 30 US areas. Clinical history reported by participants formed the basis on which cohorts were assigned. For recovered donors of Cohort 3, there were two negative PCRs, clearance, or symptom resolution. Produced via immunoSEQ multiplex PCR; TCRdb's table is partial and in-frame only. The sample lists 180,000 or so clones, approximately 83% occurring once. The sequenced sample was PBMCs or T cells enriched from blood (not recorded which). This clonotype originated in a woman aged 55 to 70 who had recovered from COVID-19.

Here the CDR3 reads CASSPRTGRYSGANVLTF. In DNA, the CDR3 is TGCGCCAGCAGCCCTCGGACAGGCCGCTACTCTGGGGCCAACGTCCTGACTTTC. The chain couples TRBV5-1 to TRBJ2-6; 7 bases fit TRBD1. V shed 4 bases, J shed 0 bases, and the junction held 10 bases outside the gene matches. CDR1 and CDR2 from the germline V gene are SGHRS and YFSETQ. There are 18 residues in the CDR3.